This TCR beta chain was recovered during a study of CD8 T cells in Susac syndrome. The multiple sclerosis controls were treatment-naive patients affected by stable or active relapsing-remitting disease. While CD8+ and CD4+ T cells were isolated negatively, TEMRA cells were enriched by FACS. This CDR3 spans 11 amino acids. Trimming pared 6 bases from V and 4 bases from J, leaving 6 bases between. The germline V gene encodes CDR1 LNHNV and CDR2 YYDKDF (reference sequence). It was with random hexamers that roughly 0.5 to 1 ug RNA was reverse transcribed. TCR beta CDR3 was amplified by immunoSEQ covering 54 Vbeta and 13 Jbeta. MiXCR was run by TCRdb on the immunoSEQ multiplex PCR reads, yielding one entry per CDR3 protein. Found here are a few hundred thousand distinct CDR3 sequences, around nine tenths of them singletons; the top ten hold roughly 0.15%.

V is TRBV15 and J is TRBJ1-2, with D maybe TRBD1 (6 bases). The sequenced sample was CD8+ T cells from PBMCs. The source is a human donor with multiple sclerosis. In DNA, the CDR3 is TGTGCCACCAGGGACAGCTATGGCTACACCTTC. It encodes CATRDSYGYTF.